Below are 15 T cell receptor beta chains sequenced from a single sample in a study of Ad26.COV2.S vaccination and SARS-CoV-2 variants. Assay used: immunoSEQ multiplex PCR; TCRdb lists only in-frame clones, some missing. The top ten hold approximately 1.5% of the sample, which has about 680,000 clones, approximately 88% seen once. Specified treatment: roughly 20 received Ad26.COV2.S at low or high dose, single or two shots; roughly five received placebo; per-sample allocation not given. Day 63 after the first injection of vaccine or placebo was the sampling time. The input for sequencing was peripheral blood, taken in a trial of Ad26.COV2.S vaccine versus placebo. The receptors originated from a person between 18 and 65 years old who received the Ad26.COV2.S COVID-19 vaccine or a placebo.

The CDR3 nucleotides are TGTGCCAGCAGCCGCCGGGGTCTCACCGGGGAGCTGTTTTTT. It translates to CASSRRGLTGELFF. The chain is built from TRBV11-1 and TRBJ2-2, with D maybe TRBD2 (5 bases). The CDR3 spans 14 residues. Germline V CDR1 and CDR2: SGHAT, FQDESV (reference sequence). V lost 5 bases and J lost 4, with 11 bases in between.

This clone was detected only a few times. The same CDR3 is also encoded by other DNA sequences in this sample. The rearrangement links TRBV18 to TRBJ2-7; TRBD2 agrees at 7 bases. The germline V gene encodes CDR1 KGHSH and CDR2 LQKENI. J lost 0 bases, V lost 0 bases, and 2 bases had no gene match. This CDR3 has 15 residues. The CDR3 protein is CASSPPGGSSYEQYF. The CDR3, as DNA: TGTGCCAGCTCACCACCGGGGGGGAGCTCCTACGAGCAGTACTTC.

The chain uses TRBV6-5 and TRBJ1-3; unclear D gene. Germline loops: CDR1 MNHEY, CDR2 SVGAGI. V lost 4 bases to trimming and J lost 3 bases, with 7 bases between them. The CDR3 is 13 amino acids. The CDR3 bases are TGTGCCAGCAGTTCCTCGGTTGGAAACACCATATATTTT. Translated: CASSSSVGNTIYF.

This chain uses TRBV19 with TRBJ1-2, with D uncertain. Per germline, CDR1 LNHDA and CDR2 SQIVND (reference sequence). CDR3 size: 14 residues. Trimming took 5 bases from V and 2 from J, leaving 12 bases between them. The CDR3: CASSPQAGNYGYTF. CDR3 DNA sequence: TGTGCCAGTAGTCCTCAGGCGGGCAACTATGGCTACACCTTC.

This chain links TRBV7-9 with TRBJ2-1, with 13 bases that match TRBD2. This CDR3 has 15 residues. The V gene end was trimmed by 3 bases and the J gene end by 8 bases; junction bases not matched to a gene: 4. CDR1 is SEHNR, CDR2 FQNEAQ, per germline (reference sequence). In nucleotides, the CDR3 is TGTGCCAGCAGCTTTGGACTAGCGGGGGCGGATGAGCAGTTCTTC. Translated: CASSFGLAGADEQFF. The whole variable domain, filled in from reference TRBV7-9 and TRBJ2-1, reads DTGVSQNPRHKITKRGQNVTFRCDPISEHNRLYWYRQTLGQGPEFLTYFQNEAQLEKSRLLSDRFSAERPKGSFSTLEIQRTEQGDSAMYLCASSFGLAGADEQFFGPGTRLTVL.

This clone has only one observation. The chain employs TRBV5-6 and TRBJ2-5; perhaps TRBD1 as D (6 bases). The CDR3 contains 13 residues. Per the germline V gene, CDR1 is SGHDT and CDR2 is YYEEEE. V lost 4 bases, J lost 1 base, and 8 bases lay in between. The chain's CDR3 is CASSQQGQETQYF. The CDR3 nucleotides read TGTGCCAGCAGCCAACAGGGCCAAGAGACCCAGTACTTC.

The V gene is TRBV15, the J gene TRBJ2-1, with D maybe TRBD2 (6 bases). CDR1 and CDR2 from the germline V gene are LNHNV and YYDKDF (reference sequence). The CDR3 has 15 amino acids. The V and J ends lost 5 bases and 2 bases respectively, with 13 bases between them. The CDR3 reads CATSGEVGPYNEQFF. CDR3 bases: TGTGCCACCAGCGGGGAGGTGGGACCCTACAATGAGCAGTTCTTC.

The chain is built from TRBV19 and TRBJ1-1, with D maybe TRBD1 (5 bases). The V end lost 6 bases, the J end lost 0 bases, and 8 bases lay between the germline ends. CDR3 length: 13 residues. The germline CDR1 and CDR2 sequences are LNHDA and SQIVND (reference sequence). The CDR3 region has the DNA TGTGCCAGTAGGACAGCGATGAACACTGAAGCTTTCTTT. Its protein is CASRTAMNTEAFF.

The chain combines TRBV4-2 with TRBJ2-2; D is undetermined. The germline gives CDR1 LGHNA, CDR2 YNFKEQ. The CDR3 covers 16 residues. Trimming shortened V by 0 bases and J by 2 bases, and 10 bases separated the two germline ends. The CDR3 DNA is TGTGCCAGCAGCCAAGATCCTCGGCGAAACACCGGGGAGCTGTTTTTT. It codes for CASSQDPRRNTGELFF.

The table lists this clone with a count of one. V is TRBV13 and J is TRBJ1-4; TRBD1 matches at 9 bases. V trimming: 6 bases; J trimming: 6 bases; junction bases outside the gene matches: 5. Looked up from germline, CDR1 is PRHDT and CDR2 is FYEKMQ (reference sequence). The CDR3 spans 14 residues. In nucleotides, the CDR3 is TGTGCCAGCAGGCCCGGGACAGGGCATGAAAAACTGTTTTTT. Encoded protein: CASRPGTGHEKLFF.

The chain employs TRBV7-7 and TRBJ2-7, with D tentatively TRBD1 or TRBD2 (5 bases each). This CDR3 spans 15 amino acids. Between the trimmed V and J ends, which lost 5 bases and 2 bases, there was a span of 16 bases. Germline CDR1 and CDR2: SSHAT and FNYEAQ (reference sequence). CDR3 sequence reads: CASSPGPRETYEQYF. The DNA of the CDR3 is TGTGCCAGCAGCCCGGGACCTAGGGAGACCTACGAGCAGTACTTC.

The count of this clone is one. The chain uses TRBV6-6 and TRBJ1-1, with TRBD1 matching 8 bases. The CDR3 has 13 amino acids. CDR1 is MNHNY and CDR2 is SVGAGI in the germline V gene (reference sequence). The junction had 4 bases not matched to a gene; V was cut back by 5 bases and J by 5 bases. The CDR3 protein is CASSKDRATEAFF. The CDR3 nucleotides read TGTGCCAGCAGTAAGGACAGGGCAACTGAAGCTTTCTTT.

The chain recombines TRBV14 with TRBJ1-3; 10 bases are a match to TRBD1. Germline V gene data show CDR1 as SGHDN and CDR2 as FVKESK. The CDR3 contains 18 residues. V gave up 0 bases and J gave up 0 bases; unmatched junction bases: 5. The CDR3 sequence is CASSQEGQGTYSGNTIYF. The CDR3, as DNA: TGTGCCAGCAGCCAAGAGGGACAGGGGACCTACTCTGGAAACACCATATATTTT. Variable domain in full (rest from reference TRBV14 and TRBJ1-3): EAGVTQFPSHSVIEKGQTVTLRCDPISGHDNLYWYRRVMGKEIKFLLHFVKESKQDESGMPNNRFLAERTGGTYSTLKVQPAELEDSGVYFCASSQEGQGTYSGNTIYFGEGSWLTVV.

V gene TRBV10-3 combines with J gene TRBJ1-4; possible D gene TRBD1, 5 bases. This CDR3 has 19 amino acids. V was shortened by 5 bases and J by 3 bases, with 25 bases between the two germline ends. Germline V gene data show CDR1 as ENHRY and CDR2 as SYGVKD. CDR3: CAISSGQGENPGANEKLFF. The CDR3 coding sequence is TGTGCCATCAGTTCCGGGCAGGGAGAAAACCCTGGGGCTAATGAAAAACTGTTTTTT.

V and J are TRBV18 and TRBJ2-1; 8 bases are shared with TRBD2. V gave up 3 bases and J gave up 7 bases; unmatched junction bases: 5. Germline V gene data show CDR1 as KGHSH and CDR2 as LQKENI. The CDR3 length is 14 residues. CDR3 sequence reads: CASSPREGVNEQFF. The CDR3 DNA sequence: TGTGCCAGCTCACCCCGGGAGGGAGTGAATGAGCAGTTCTTC.